The 4 T cell receptor beta chains below were found in one sample sequenced in a study of T cell changes during pregnancy in multiple sclerosis. Some clones are missing from TCRdb's copy, which holds only in-frame ones; the method was immunoSEQ multiplex PCR. The sample consists of 79,000 or so clones, 80% to 90% of them appearing once. The material was peripheral blood, obtained before pregnancy. These receptors originate from a female donor with multiple sclerosis, enrolled in a pregnancy study.

This clone was picked up a small number of times. The rearrangement links TRBV11-3 to TRBJ2-2; possible D gene TRBD1, 5 bases. V lost 3 bases and J 0 bases, leaving 11 bases between the germline ends. The CDR3 extends over 16 amino acids. CDR1 and CDR2 from the germline V gene are SGHNT and YENEEA. The CDR3 reads CASSFRAGTNTGELFF. As DNA, the CDR3 is TGTGCCAGCAGCTTTCGGGCAGGGACGAACACCGGGGAGCTGTTTTTT.

Written as DNA, the CDR3 is TGCGCCAGCAGCTTGGGTCACTCTAACACCGGGGAGCTGTTTTTT. Amino acids: CASSLGHSNTGELFF. J is TRBJ2-2 and V is TRBV5-1, with D unresolved. This CDR3 region has 15 residues. Germline CDR1 and CDR2: SGHRS and YFSETQ. V was pared by 0 bases and J by 2 bases, with 8 bases between.

The chain has TRBV7-8 and TRBJ1-5; tentatively, D is TRBD1 (6 bases). Germline V gene sequence: CDR1 SGHVS, CDR2 FQNEAQ. V lost 5 bases to trimming and J lost 6 bases, with 17 bases between them. This CDR3 is 15 amino acids long. The CDR3 reads CASSLTTGGPQPQHF. The CDR3 DNA reads TGTGCCAGCAGCCTGACAACGGGGGGCCCTCAGCCCCAGCATTTT.

V is TRBV7-9 and J is TRBJ2-6; no definite D call. Trimming shortened V by 3 bases and J by 1 base, and 7 bases separated the two germline ends. CDR1 and CDR2 from the germline V gene are SEHNR and FQNEAQ (reference sequence). This CDR3 has 15 residues. Written as DNA, the CDR3 is TGTGCCAGCAGCTTTTGGAGATCTGGGGCCAACGTCCTGACTTTC. Its protein product is CASSFWRSGANVLTF.